This is a list of T cell receptor beta chains from one sample in a study of blood T cell repertoires in COVID-19. Repertoires were generated with immunoSEQ multiplex PCR, while TCRdb's copy carries only in-frame clones and drops some. The repertoire consists of 250,000 or so clones, with around 86% occurring once and the leading ten covering approximately 9%. Sequences were obtained from peripheral blood. These receptors were obtained from a middle-aged man with active or convalescent COVID-19. Each CDR3 is given with its conserved first and last residue. A D gene is named only where the DNA matches it firmly. The size entry is marked missing in some rows and otherwise reads once, few, many or a size class.

V gene	J gene	clone size	D gene	CDR3 DNA	CDR3 protein
TRBV18	TRBJ2-7	NA	NA	TGTGCCAGCTCACCAGTTGGGCAGGCGAGCTCCTACGAGCAGTACTTC	CASSPVGQASSYEQYF
TRBV5-1	TRBJ2-7	NA	TRBD1	TGCGCCAGCAGCTTGGAGGGGACAGTCAACTCCTACGAGCAGTACTTC	CASSLEGTVNSYEQYF
TRBV6-5	TRBJ1-1	NA	NA	TGTGCCAGCAGCCTTTACGGGACTGAAGCTTTCTTT	CASSLYGTEAFF
TRBV9	TRBJ2-2	NA	NA	TGTGCCAGCAAGACATTTCTTAAGAGGGAGAGGGCTACCGGGGAGCTGTTTTTT	CASKTFLKRERATGELFF
TRBV10-2	TRBJ1-4	few	TRBD1	TGCGCCAGTAGAGGGACAGGAGCAGATGAAAAACTGTTTTTT	CASRGTGADEKLFF
TRBV5-5	TRBJ2-2	NA	NA	TGTGCCAGCAGCTCGGTTTACGACAGTCCCACCGGGGAGCTGTTTTTT	CASSSVYDSPTGELFF
TRBV19	TRBJ2-2	NA	NA	TGTGCCAGTAGTTCCCTGACAGGTAACACCGGGGAGCTGTTTTTT	CASSSLTGNTGELFF
TRBV7-9	TRBJ1-3	few	TRBD1	TGTGCCAGCAGCGAGACCGGGACAGGGGGAAACACCATATATTTT	CASSETGTGGNTIYF
TRBV6-5	TRBJ1-2	NA	TRBD1	TGTGCCAGCAGAGCCAGCCAGGGGGCTATCTATGGCTACACCTTC	CASRASQGAIYGYTF
TRBV2	TRBJ1-2	NA	NA	TGTGCCACTAACCAGGGTGGCGGTGGCTATGGCTACACCTTC	CATNQGGGGYGYTF
TRBV28	TRBJ2-4	NA	TRBD2	TGTGCCAGCAGCAACCGTCTAGCGGGGGTGGGTTACATTCAGTACTTC	CASSNRLAGVGYIQYF
TRBV1	TRBJ1-1	NA	NA	TGCACCAGCAGCCAAGAAGGTCGCGGACTGACGCCTGAAGCTTTCTTT	CTSSQEGRGLTPEAFF